A single sample is the source of the 4 T cell receptor beta chains below, sequenced in a study of identical twins. TCRdb itself ran the 5' RACE reads through MiXCR, one entry per CDR3 protein. The sample yields some 660,000 distinct CDR3 sequences, under 9% seen once. The same data also went into a second study, on yellow fever vaccine responses in identical twins.

The sample consisted of PBMCs. These receptors all come from a woman aged 18-29 years in good health.

This clonotype was detected many times. This chain uses TRBV4-1 with TRBJ2-3, with D hard to call. CDR3 length: 13 amino acids. V was clipped by 1 base and J by 7 bases, with 9 bases between them. CDR1 MGHRA and CDR2 YSYEKL come from the germline V gene. The DNA for the CDR3 is TGCGCCAGCAGCCAAGTCGAAGCTAATACGCAGTATTTT. Amino acids: CASSQVEANTQYF.

In this sample, this clonotype turned up a few times. The chain is built from TRBV20-1 and TRBJ2-2; TRBD2 agrees at 9 bases. Trimming cost V 5 bases and J 5 bases; bases outside gene matches: 9. CDR3 size: 15 residues. CDR1 is DFQATT and CDR2 is SNEGSKA in the germline V gene (reference sequence). CDR3 nucleotide sequence: TGCAGTGCTGATTTGCGGGAGGGCAGAACCGGGGAGCTGTTTTTT. It yields the protein CSADLREGRTGELFF.

This chain connects TRBV10-3 to TRBJ2-5; D might be TRBD1 (6 bases). The germline V gene has CDR1 ENHRY and CDR2 SYGVKD. The CDR3 contains 13 residues. Trimming left V 8 bases short and J 5 bases short, with 15 bases between. CDR3 DNA sequence: TGTGCCATCGGTAAAGGGGGAAGTGAGACCCAGTACTTC. This translates into CAIGKGGSETQYF.

About this clonotype itself: One junction end disagrees with the germline gene, perhaps due to a read error. The chain combines TRBV6-2 or TRBV6-3 with TRBJ2-1; 7 bases are a match to TRBD2. CDR3 length: 15 residues. Germline CDR1 MNHEY, CDR2 SVGEGT. The chain's CDR3 is CASSYAGEVYIEQFF. As DNA, the CDR3 is TGTGCCAGCAGTTACGCGGGAGAGGTTTACATTGAGCAGTTCTTC.